This T cell receptor (beta chain) was identified during a study of blood T cell repertoires in COVID-19. Whole-study context: Both acute and convalescent COVID-19 samples were obtained from the United States, Italy and Spain. T cells, B-cell-depleted T cells, or PBMCs supplied cDNA or gDNA.

As handled by the study authors: Amplification with reference gene primers provided the estimates of nucleated cell counts. The data were produced by immunoSEQ multiplex PCR, yet TCRdb's version contains in-frame clones alone and is incomplete. That table furnishes V, J and clone size, whereas the DNA furnished D and trimming. The table records 160,000 or so clones, 78% of them present only once. Trimming pared 5 bases from V and 4 bases from J, leaving 15 bases between. The CDR3 covers 15 residues. Looked up from germline, CDR1 is MNHEY and CDR2 is SVGAGI. The chain uses TRBV6-5 and TRBJ1-5, with D possibly being TRBD1 (6 bases). The specimen was peripheral blood. The clonotype was recovered from a woman of 80 years or more with acute or convalescent COVID-19. The CDR3 spells CASSPTRTVNQPQHF. Written as DNA, the CDR3 is TGTGCCAGCAGTCCTACCCGGACAGTTAATCAGCCCCAGCATTTT.